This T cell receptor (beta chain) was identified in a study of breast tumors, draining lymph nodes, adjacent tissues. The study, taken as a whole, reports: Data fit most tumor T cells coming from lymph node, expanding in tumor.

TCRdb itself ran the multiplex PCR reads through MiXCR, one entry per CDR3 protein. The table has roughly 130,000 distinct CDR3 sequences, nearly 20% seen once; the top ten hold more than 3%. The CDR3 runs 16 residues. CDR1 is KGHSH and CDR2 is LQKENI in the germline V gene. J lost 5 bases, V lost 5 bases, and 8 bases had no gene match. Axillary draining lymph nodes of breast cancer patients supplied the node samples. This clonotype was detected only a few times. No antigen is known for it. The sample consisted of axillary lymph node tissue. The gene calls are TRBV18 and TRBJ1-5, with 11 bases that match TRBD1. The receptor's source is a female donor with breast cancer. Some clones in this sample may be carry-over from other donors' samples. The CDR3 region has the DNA TGTGCCAGCTCAACATACGGACAGGGGGCTCATCAGCCCCAGCATTTT. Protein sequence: CASSTYGQGAHQPQHF.